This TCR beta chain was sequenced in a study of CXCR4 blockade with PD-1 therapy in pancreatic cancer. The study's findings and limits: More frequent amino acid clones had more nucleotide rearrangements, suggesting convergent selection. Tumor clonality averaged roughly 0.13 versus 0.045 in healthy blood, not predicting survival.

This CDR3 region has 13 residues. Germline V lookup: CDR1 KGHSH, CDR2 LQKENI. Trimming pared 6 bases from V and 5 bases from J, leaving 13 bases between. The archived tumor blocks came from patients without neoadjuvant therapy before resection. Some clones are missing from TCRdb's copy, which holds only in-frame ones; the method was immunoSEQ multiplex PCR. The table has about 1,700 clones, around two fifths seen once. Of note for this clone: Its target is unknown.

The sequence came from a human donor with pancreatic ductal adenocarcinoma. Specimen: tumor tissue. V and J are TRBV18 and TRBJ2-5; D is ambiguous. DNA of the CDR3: TGTGCCAGCTCTCCTTTAAGGGATGAGACCCAGTACTTC. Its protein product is CASSPLRDETQYF.